This TCR beta chain was sequenced during a study of T cell changes during pregnancy in multiple sclerosis (dated by TCRdb to the late 2010s). About the study as a whole: The study looked at changes in the T cell repertoire across pregnancy in women with multiple sclerosis.

Library preparation employed the immunoSEQ multiplex PCR assay. This immuneACCESS table, as held by TCRdb, lists in-frame sequences with V and J called but not all clones. Of the missing ones, under half trace to an unresolved V gene in checked studies; the others have no known cause. Counted in this sample were around 50,000 clones; around 87% of them appeared once. The ten largest clonotypes hold around 7.9% of the sample. The CDR3 covers 13 residues, taking in both the cysteine and the phenylalanine. Just the 39-base CDR3 DNA is kept, in frame starting at base 1. The germline V gene provides CDR1 WSHSY and CDR2 SAAADI. V is cut by 10 bases and J by 5 bases, and the space between the germline ends is 16 bases. With regard to this clone: Its antigen specificity is not known. Base qualities are not recorded, but no much larger clone differs from it by a single base.

The clonotype was recovered from a female donor with multiple sclerosis, enrolled in a pregnancy study. The material sequenced was CD8+ T cells from peripheral blood mononuclear cells, taken in the second trimester of pregnancy. This sequence uses TRBV10-2 and TRBJ2-3, with a weak D call of TRBD2 (5 bases match). The nucleotides are TGCGCCATGGCGGGCTTCCTGGGAGATACGCAGTATTTT. Its coded protein is CAMAGFLGDTQYF.